One TCR beta chain is described in this entry. This sample is part of a study of cytotoxic CD8 clonotypes in ibrutinib-treated CLL. The V and J ends lost 6 bases and 7 bases, in that order; junction bases with no gene match: 14. CDR3 length: 15 amino acids. CDR1 is LNHDA, CDR2 SQIVND, per germline (reference sequence). Profiled with immunoSEQ multiplex PCR; TCRdb holds only in-frame clones, not every one. Here the sample spans more than 110,000 clones, 70% to 80% being singletons. The chain recombines TRBV19 with TRBJ1-2; 7 nucleotides line up with TRBD1. The receptor comes from a human donor with chronic lymphocytic leukemia. Sequenced material: PBMCs, taken after 24 months of ibrutinib treatment. The CDR3 is CASSSIGGRDVGYTF. CDR3 DNA sequence: TGTGCCAGTAGCTCCATAGGGGGCCGGGACGTTGGCTACACCTTC.